This entry lists 22 T cell receptor beta chains sequenced from one sample in a study of blood T cell repertoires in COVID-19. Produced via immunoSEQ multiplex PCR; TCRdb's table is partial and in-frame only. The sample consists of roughly 180,000 clones, approximately 90% of them appearing once. Sequenced: peripheral blood. Receptor source: a man aged 65 to 79 with active or convalescent COVID-19.

The chain uses TRBV20-1 and TRBJ2-7; D uncertain. Germline V lookup: CDR1 DFQATT, CDR2 SNEGSKA (reference sequence). The V end lost 3 bases, the J end lost 4 bases, and 10 bases lay between the germline ends. This CDR3 contains 12 residues. CDR3 DNA: TGCAGTGCTAGTCTGGTTCGGTACGAGCAGTACTTC. It codes for CSASLVRYEQYF.

The chain combines TRBV7-9 with TRBJ1-1; D unclear. Germline lookup yields CDR1 SEHNR and CDR2 FQNEAQ (reference sequence). CDR3 size: 14 residues. V shed 5 bases and J shed 7 bases, with 17 bases lying between them. The CDR3 protein is CASSPREDRLEAFF. CDR3 DNA sequence: TGTGCCAGCAGCCCCCGGGAGGACCGTCTTGAAGCTTTCTTT. The full variable domain, with the rest looked up from reference TRBV7-9 and TRBJ1-1, is DTGVSQNPRHKITKRGQNVTFRCDPISEHNRLYWYRQTLGQGPEFLTYFQNEAQLEKSRLLSDRFSAERPKGSFSTLEIQRTEQGDSAMYLCASSPREDRLEAFFGQGTRLTVV.

This chain links TRBV2 with TRBJ1-3, with unresolved D. V was clipped by 3 bases and J by 0 bases, with 12 bases between them. CDR1 and CDR2 from the germline V gene are SNHLY and FYNNEI. This CDR3 is built from 16 residues. CDR3 nucleotides: TGTGCCAGCAGTGACAGGCAGCTAAGCTCTGGAAACACCATATATTTT. Translating gives CASSDRQLSSGNTIYF.

CDR3 region: CASSPSRTQFGNEQFF. The DNA for the CDR3 is TGTGCCAGCAGCCCTTCCCGGACTCAATTCGGCAATGAGCAGTTCTTC. The chain joins TRBV11-2 to TRBJ2-1, with a weak D call TRBD2 (5 bases). V lost 5 bases and J lost 6, with 20 bases in between. The CDR3 extends over 16 amino acids. CDR1 and CDR2 (germline): SGHAT, FQNNGV.

This sequence joins TRBV6-2 or TRBV6-3 and TRBJ2-5; 7 bases line up with TRBD1. Unmatched junction bases numbered 5, after V lost 5 bases and J lost 5 bases. The CDR3 has 13 residues. Per germline, CDR1 MNHEY and CDR2 SVGEGT. CDR3 loop: CASSPTGPETQYF. In DNA form, the CDR3 reads TGTGCCAGCAGTCCGACAGGGCCGGAGACCCAGTACTTC.

The chain recombines TRBV2 with TRBJ2-3; TRBD1 matches at 11 bases. V lost 1 base and J lost 5; bases outside the gene matches: 2. The CDR3 has 15 amino acids. Germline V CDR1 and CDR2: SNHLY, FYNNEI. CDR3 nucleotide sequence: TGTGCCAGCAGTGAAGGGACAGGGGGCATAGATACGCAGTATTTT. Translated: CASSEGTGGIDTQYF.

This clone was recorded once. J is TRBJ2-2 and V is TRBV19; no definite D call. CDR3 length: 13 residues. V lost 1 base and J lost 8, with 8 bases in between. CDR1 LNHDA and CDR2 SQIVND come from the germline V gene (reference sequence). CDR3 nucleotide sequence: TGTGCCAGTAGTATAGCTCAGGCTGGGGAGCTGTTTTTT. Translating it yields CASSIAQAGELFF.

V gene TRBV2 combines with J gene TRBJ1-5; D unresolved. The CDR3 is 13 residues long. Germline CDR1 is SNHLY and CDR2 is FYNNEI. V was shortened by 6 bases and J by 9 bases, with 15 bases between the two germline ends. The CDR3 protein is CASRSIVESPQHF. For the CDR3, the DNA is TGTGCCAGCAGATCGATAGTGGAGTCGCCCCAGCATTTT. Based on the CDR3 plus reference TRBV2 and TRBJ1-5, the full variable domain is EPEVTQTPSHQVTQMGQEVILRCVPISNHLYFYWYRQILGQKVEFLVSFYNNEISEKSEIFDDQFSVERPDGSNFTLKIRSTKLEDSAMYFCASRSIVESPQHFGDGTRLSIL.

The chain combines TRBV7-9 with TRBJ2-1; 7 bases map to TRBD1. Germline values: CDR1 SEHNR, CDR2 FQNEAQ (reference sequence). J gave up 3 bases and V 11 bases, and 10 bases lay outside the gene matches. The CDR3 spans 14 residues. CDR3 protein: CALTNQGDYNEQFF. CDR3 DNA: TGTGCCTTAACTAACCAGGGGGACTACAATGAGCAGTTCTTC.

The V gene is TRBV4-1, the J gene TRBJ2-2; 11 bases align to TRBD1. V shed 4 bases and J 5 bases; nucleotides not matched to a gene: 12. The CDR3 has 18 residues. Looked up from germline, CDR1 is MGHRA and CDR2 is YSYEKL. Here the CDR3 reads CASSRDRGTGGFTGELFF. The CDR3, as DNA: TGCGCCAGCAGCCGCGATAGAGGGACAGGGGGTTTTACCGGGGAGCTGTTTTTT.

This rearrangement joins TRBV9 to TRBJ1-3; D not resolved. The V end lost 2 bases, the J end lost 0 bases, and 15 bases lay between the germline ends. The CDR3 extends over 17 amino acids. CDR1 and CDR2 from the germline V gene are SGDLS and YYNGEE. As DNA, the CDR3 is TGTGCCAGCAGCGTGAATCGGGAAAACCTCTCTGGAAACACCATATATTTT. Its translation is CASSVNRENLSGNTIYF.

The chain links TRBV24-1 to TRBJ2-3, with D perhaps TRBD1 (5 bases). V lost 7 bases to trimming and J lost 7 bases, with 23 bases between them. CDR1 and CDR2 from the germline V gene are KGHDR and SFDVKD. CDR3 size: 16 residues. The CDR3, as DNA: TGTGCCACCAGCCCTAGGGGCAATCCTTACCCTAATACGCAGTATTTT. Translating it yields CATSPRGNPYPNTQYF.

This chain links TRBV5-1 with TRBJ2-7; D unresolved. Germline loops: CDR1 SGHRS, CDR2 YFSETQ. The CDR3 covers 14 residues. Trimming left V 4 bases short and J 5 bases short, with 16 bases between. For the CDR3, the DNA is TGCGCCAGCAGCACCTCGGGTCCAGTAAACGAGCAGTACTTC. This translates into CASSTSGPVNEQYF.

This chain joins TRBV7-6 and TRBJ2-5; 10 bases agree with TRBD2. This CDR3 contains 15 residues. J gave up 5 bases and V 5 bases, and 8 bases lay outside the gene matches. In germline, CDR1 is SGHVS, CDR2 FNYEAQ. CDR3 DNA sequence: TGTGCCAGCAGCGCAACAACAGCGGGGGGGGAGACCCAGTACTTC. This encodes CASSATTAGGETQYF.

The chain carries TRBV5-1 and TRBJ2-4, with D possibly matching TRBD2 (6 bases). Germline V gene lookup returns CDR1 SGHRS and CDR2 YFSETQ. The CDR3 length is 16 residues. V lost 0 bases to trimming and J lost 0 bases, with 10 bases between them. CDR3 coding DNA: TGCGCCAGCAGCTTGGATTACGGGGGAGCCAAAAACATTCAGTACTTC. Residues: CASSLDYGGAKNIQYF.

The chain joins TRBV7-2 to TRBJ1-4; 11 bases are shared with TRBD1. Germline-derived CDR1 and CDR2 are SGHTA and FQGNSA. The V segment lost 5 bases and the J segment 6 bases; nucleotides outside the gene matches: 14. CDR3 size: 18 residues. This CDR3 is CASSRPGTGGGDYEKLFF. As DNA, the CDR3 is TGTGCCAGCAGCCGCCCCGGGACAGGGGGGGGAGATTATGAAAAACTGTTTTTT.

The chain couples TRBV11-2 to TRBJ1-1, with 8 bases fitting TRBD1. The CDR3 loop spans 17 amino acids. V trimming: 0 bases; J trimming: 4 bases; junction bases outside the gene matches: 10. Germline lookup yields CDR1 SGHAT and CDR2 FQNNGV. The DNA for the CDR3 is TGTGCCAGCAGCTTAGATAACCGCAGGGGGCTGCGCACTGAAGCTTTCTTT. The encoded protein is CASSLDNRRGLRTEAFF.

The V and J genes are TRBV28 and TRBJ1-2, with 9 bases aligning to TRBD1. With V trimmed by 3 bases and J by 5 bases, 13 bases remained unmatched. The CDR3 runs 17 residues. Per germline, CDR1 MDHEN and CDR2 SYDVKM. CDR3 coding DNA: TGTGCCAGCAGTTTCCCGGGACAGGGAGCTTCGGCGTATGGCTACACCTTC. Translated: CASSFPGQGASAYGYTF.

The J gene is TRBJ2-7, the V gene TRBV13; 7 bases are shared with TRBD1. Trimming at V came to 0 bases and at J to 5 bases, leaving 4 bases not matched to a gene. CDR3 size: 14 residues. Looked up from germline, CDR1 is PRHDT and CDR2 is FYEKMQ (reference sequence). The CDR3 DNA follows: TGTGCCAGCAGCTTAGGGACAGGGAAGCACGAGCAGTACTTC. Its translation: CASSLGTGKHEQYF.

V usage is TRBV6-5 and J usage is TRBJ2-6; TRBD2 aligns across 7 bases. The J segment lost 8 bases and the V segment lost 7 bases, leaving 11 bases of the junction unmatched. The CDR3 is made up of 15 amino acids. CDR1 is MNHEY and CDR2 is SVGAGI in the germline V gene. Written as DNA, the CDR3 is TGTGCCAGCACCTCGCCAGCGGGGCGGACCAACGTCCTGACTTTC. Its protein product is CASTSPAGRTNVLTF.

As for this clone: A read error may account for a junction end that differs from germline. The V and J genes are TRBV7-2 and TRBJ2-3, with 11 positions matching TRBD2. Per the germline V gene, CDR1 is SGHTA and CDR2 is FQGNSA. The CDR3 has 18 amino acids. The CDR3 DNA reads TGTGCCAGCAGCTCCCAAACATTAGCGGGGGGGCCCACAGATGCGCAGTATTTT. It yields the protein CASSSQTLAGGPTDAQYF.

The chain employs TRBV28 and TRBJ1-2; D is ambiguous. CDR3 length: 13 residues. The germline gives CDR1 MDHEN, CDR2 SYDVKM. Trimming left V 2 bases short and J 9 bases short, with 13 bases between. CDR3 sequence (DNA): TGTGCCAGCAGTTTAAGGAGGAAGAGAAGCTACACCTTC. Translation: CASSLRRKRSYTF.